Presented here are 25 T cell receptor beta chains from one specimen sequenced in a study of brain metastases from non-small cell lung cancer (dated by TCRdb to about 2019). The library was prepared using the immunoSEQ multiplex PCR assay. The table comes from immuneACCESS by way of TCRdb, which keeps in-frame sequences with V and J called. Part of the clones is missing from these tables; in studies checked, under half for an unresolved V gene and the rest for unknown reasons. This sample holds 15,000 or so clones; around four fifths were observed only once. Under 8.5% of the sample belongs to the ten largest clones. Sequencing was done on a sample of primary lung tumor tissue. The sample's cell subset or site label is to be understood as: primary lung tumor paired with brain metastasis. The receptors come from a donor at least 40 years old with non-small cell lung cancer.

V gene TRBV5-1 combines with J gene TRBJ1-2, with TRBD1 matching over 7 bases. This CDR3 has 15 amino acids. Germline CDR1 is SGHRS and CDR2 is YFSETQ. The V and J ends lost 4 bases and 7 bases, in that order; junction bases with no gene match: 13. CDR3 in amino acids: CASSVGRQGQGGYTF. CDR3 nucleotide sequence: TGCGCCAGCAGCGTGGGGAGACAGGGCCAAGGTGGCTACACCTTC.

The chain has TRBV20-1 and TRBJ1-1; 7 bases agree with TRBD1. This CDR3 is 13 amino acids long. Germline V gene lookup returns CDR1 DFQATT and CDR2 SNEGSKA (reference sequence). The V gene end was trimmed by 3 bases and the J gene end by 1 base; junction bases not matched to a gene: 2. CDR3 sequence: CSASAGGNTEAFF. For the CDR3, the DNA is TGCAGTGCTAGTGCAGGGGGGAACACTGAAGCTTTCTTT.

This sequence joins TRBV12-3 or TRBV12-4 and TRBJ1-2; D is uncertain. V dropped 5 bases and J dropped 5 bases, with 9 bases sitting between them. There are 12 residues in the CDR3. The CDR3 here is CASSRDLYGYTF. In DNA form, the CDR3 reads TGTGCCAGCAGTCGTGACCTATATGGCTACACCTTC.

The rearrangement joins TRBV19 to TRBJ2-1, with 9 bases that match TRBD1. J lost 1 base, V lost 5 bases, and 3 bases had no gene match. Germline CDR1 and CDR2: LNHDA and SQIVND (reference sequence). The CDR3 sequence is 15 residues long. CDR3 bases: TGTGCCAGTAGTCCACAGGGGGCTTCCTACAATGAGCAGTTCTTC. Its protein product is CASSPQGASYNEQFF. The full variable domain, with the rest looked up from reference TRBV19 and TRBJ2-1, is DGGITQSPKYLFRKEGQNVTLSCEQNLNHDAMYWYRQDPGQGLRLIYYSQIVNDFQKGDIAEGYSVSREKKESFPLTVTSAQKNPTAFYLCASSPQGASYNEQFFGPGTRLTVL.

A remark on this clone: An end of the junction differs from the germline gene, which may be a read error. J is TRBJ2-3 and V is TRBV7-2, with 7 bases fitting TRBD1. This CDR3 has 17 residues. Germline loops: CDR1 SGHTA, CDR2 FQGNSA. The CDR3 sequence is CASSLEGASSVTDTQYF. The CDR3 DNA sequence: TGTGCCAGCAGTTTAGAGGGGGCTTCGTCGGTAACAGATACGCAGTATTTT.

The rearrangement uses TRBV19 and TRBJ1-1; the D gene is possibly TRBD1 (5 bases). The V end was cut by 5 bases, the J end by 5 bases, with 15 bases between. Per germline, CDR1 LNHDA and CDR2 SQIVND (reference sequence). The CDR3 spans 14 residues. This CDR3 reads CASSWAGSGTEAFF. Here the CDR3 DNA reads TGTGCCAGTAGTTGGGCAGGGTCAGGGACTGAAGCTTTCTTT.

V usage is TRBV29-1 and J usage is TRBJ1-1; TRBD1 aligns across 7 bases. CDR1 and CDR2 (germline): SQVTM, ANQGSEA. V trimming: 6 bases; J trimming: 1 base; junction bases outside the gene matches: 5. There are 13 residues in the CDR3. This chain's CDR3 is CSVAGQANTEAFF. The CDR3 DNA reads TGCAGCGTGGCCGGACAGGCGAACACTGAAGCTTTCTTT.

This clone was detected only once. The chain links TRBV12-5 to TRBJ2-2; D may be TRBD1 or TRBD2 (6 bases each). This CDR3 spans 15 amino acids. Deletions cut 7 bases from V and 2 bases from J, with 14 bases between. Germline V CDR1 and CDR2: LGHNT, FRNRAP. CDR3 sequence reads: CASERGTPNTGELFF. The CDR3, as DNA: TGTGCTAGTGAACGCGGGACACCAAACACCGGGGAGCTGTTTTTT.

As concerns this clone: A single base separates this from a much larger clone, so it may be a read error. This rearrangement joins TRBV2 to TRBJ1-3; D possibly corresponds to TRBD1 (5 bases). This CDR3 is built from 17 residues. Trimming took 5 bases from V and 0 from J, leaving 17 bases between them. Germline V gives CDR1 SNHLY, CDR2 FYNNEI. The CDR3 is CASSKTTQANSGNTIYF. CDR3 in DNA: TGTGCCAGCAGTAAAACCACACAGGCAAACTCTGGAAACACCATATATTTT.

The chain recombines TRBV18 with TRBJ2-5, with 10 bases fitting TRBD2. The V segment lost 3 bases and the J segment 3 bases; nucleotides outside the gene matches: 1. This CDR3 comprises 14 residues. Germline assignment: CDR1 KGHSH and CDR2 LQKENI. This CDR3 reads CASSPLAGEETQYF. The CDR3 bases are TGTGCCAGCTCACCTCTAGCGGGAGAAGAGACCCAGTACTTC.

This chain links TRBV7-8 with TRBJ2-3; tentatively, D is TRBD2 (5 bases). The CDR3 extends over 16 amino acids. Germline V gene data show CDR1 as SGHVS and CDR2 as FQNEAQ. Trimming cost V 5 bases and J 1 base, with 16 bases left between them. CDR3 residues: CASSPQSSGRTDTQYF. The CDR3 bases are TGTGCCAGCAGCCCTCAAAGCAGCGGACGCACAGATACGCAGTATTTT. The whole variable domain, remainder taken from reference TRBV7-8 and TRBJ2-3, is GAGVSQSPRYKVAKRGQDVALRCDPISGHVSLFWYQQALGQGPEFLTYFQNEAQLDKSGLPSDRFFAERPEGSVSTLKIQRTQQEDSAVYLCASSPQSSGRTDTQYFGPGTRLTVL.

This clone was seen only a few times. J is TRBJ1-1 and V is TRBV30, with 7 bases identical to TRBD1. Germline V gives CDR1 GTSNPN, CDR2 SVGIG (reference sequence). Germline trimming cut 2 bases from V and 3 bases from J; bases unmatched to any gene: 6. This CDR3 is built from 14 residues. This CDR3 is CAWSLTGQDTEAFF. The CDR3 region has the DNA TGTGCCTGGAGTCTAACAGGACAGGACACTGAAGCTTTCTTT.

DNA for the CDR3: TGTGCCAGCAGTTTATCGAGGAACACTGAAGCTTTCTTT. Encoded protein: CASSLSRNTEAFF. This sequence joins TRBV27 and TRBJ1-1; D unresolved. Germline CDR1 MNHEY, CDR2 SMNVEV (reference sequence). This CDR3 has 13 residues. Deletions cut 0 bases from V and 1 base from J, with 3 bases between.

The chain is built from TRBV6-7 and TRBJ2-4, with 8 nucleotides matching TRBD1. TRBV6-7 is filed as an ORF, its function uncertain. This CDR3 spans 17 amino acids. The J segment lost 4 bases and the V segment lost 2 bases, leaving 10 bases of the junction unmatched. CDR3 DNA sequence: TGTGCCAGCAGTTACAGGGGACAGGAATTTTCTAAAAACATTCAGTACTTC. This gives the protein CASSYRGQEFSKNIQYF.

The V gene is TRBV18, the J gene TRBJ1-6, with D perhaps matching TRBD1 (5 bases). The CDR3 runs 13 residues. The germline V gene encodes CDR1 KGHSH and CDR2 LQKENI. The V end was cut by 3 bases, the J end by 12 bases, with 12 bases between. CDR3 in DNA: TGTGCCAGCTCACCCCGGTGGGGGGAACCCCTCCACTTT. Encoded protein: CASSPRWGEPLHF.

Remarks on this clone: The junction departs from germline at one end; a sequencing error may be responsible. V usage is TRBV10-3 and J usage is TRBJ2-1; D remains unclear. This CDR3 comprises 13 residues. Germline V gene lookup returns CDR1 ENHRY and CDR2 SYGVKD. The CDR3 DNA follows: TGTGCCATCAGGGGTGATTCCTACAATAAGCAGTTCTTC. The encoded protein is CAIRGDSYNKQFF.

V gene TRBV7-9 combines with J gene TRBJ2-3; possibly TRBD2 for D (5 bases). V dropped 5 bases and J dropped 7 bases, with 13 bases sitting between them. Germline V lookup: CDR1 SEHNR, CDR2 FQNEAQ (reference sequence). The CDR3 contains 13 residues. The CDR3 here is CASSPRDRNTQYF. The CDR3 nucleotides read TGTGCCAGCAGCCCTCGGGATCGAAATACGCAGTATTTT.

J is TRBJ1-1 and V is TRBV27; D gene ambiguous. The V end lost 5 bases, the J end lost 1 base, and 14 bases lay between the germline ends. The germline V gene encodes CDR1 MNHEY and CDR2 SMNVEV (reference sequence). CDR3 length: 15 amino acids. Here the CDR3 DNA reads TGTGCCAGCAGTACGTCCCCGGGAAAGAACACTGAAGCTTTCTTT. This sequence encodes CASSTSPGKNTEAFF.

This sequence joins TRBV7-8 and TRBJ1-1; maybe TRBD1 (5 bases). Trimming cost V 4 bases and J 10 bases, with 16 bases left between them. In germline, CDR1 is SGHVS, CDR2 FQNEAQ. The CDR3 runs 13 residues. CDR3 amino acids: CASSSERGVVAFF. The CDR3 region has the DNA TGTGCCAGCAGCTCCGAACGGGGGGTGGTAGCTTTCTTT.

The chain has TRBV7-9 and TRBJ1-2; TRBD1 might be the D (5 bases). With 6 bases removed from V and 5 bases from J, the gap between germline ends came to 16 bases. The CDR3 extends over 14 amino acids. The germline V gene encodes CDR1 SEHNR and CDR2 FQNEAQ (reference sequence). This CDR3 reads CASRPGRWQYGYTF. CDR3 sequence (DNA): TGTGCCAGCAGGCCGGGACGCTGGCAGTATGGCTACACCTTC.

This clone was recorded only once. This chain links TRBV5-4 with TRBJ2-1, with 8 bases lining up with TRBD1. The V segment lost 0 bases and the J segment 0 bases; nucleotides outside the gene matches: 2. CDR1 is SGHNT and CDR2 is YYREEE in the germline V gene (reference sequence). The CDR3 loop spans 16 amino acids. CDR3 coding DNA: TGTGCCAGCAGCTTGGGGGGACAGGTCTCCTACAATGAGCAGTTCTTC. It translates to CASSLGGQVSYNEQFF.

The chain links TRBV6-5 to TRBJ1-5; TRBD1 might be the D (5 bases). V was pared by 10 bases and J by 5 bases, with 18 bases between. The germline V gene has CDR1 MNHEY and CDR2 SVGAGI. There are 14 residues in the CDR3. CDR3 region: CAISQGEGHQPQHF. The CDR3 DNA follows: TGTGCCATCTCCCAAGGGGAAGGCCATCAGCCCCAGCATTTT.

The chain combines TRBV2 with TRBJ1-3; tentatively, D is TRBD1 (5 bases). There are 14 residues in the CDR3. Germline V lookup: CDR1 SNHLY, CDR2 FYNNEI. Trimming took off 4 bases at V and 2 bases at J, with 9 bases between the two ends. The CDR3 sequence: CASSVQGTGNTIYF. CDR3 in DNA: TGTGCCAGCAGTGTCCAGGGAACTGGAAACACCATATATTTT.

The chain joins TRBV10-3 to TRBJ1-6, with D perhaps TRBD1 (5 bases). CDR1 is ENHRY and CDR2 is SYGVKD in the germline V gene. This CDR3 is built from 15 residues. Trimming took 2 bases from V and 9 from J, leaving 14 bases between them. Here the CDR3 DNA reads TGTGCCATCAGTGAGGAGGGACCCGAGGGTTCACCCCTCCACTTT. Translation: CAISEEGPEGSPLHF.

V gene TRBV5-6 combines with J gene TRBJ1-2; no definite D call. This CDR3 has 15 residues. Germline V CDR1 and CDR2: SGHDT, YYEEEE. Trimming removed 0 bases from V and 5 bases from J, with 14 bases in between. In nucleotides, the CDR3 is TGTGCCAGCAGCTTGGCGGAGGCCGGGAGATATGGCTACACCTTC. It is translated as CASSLAEAGRYGYTF.